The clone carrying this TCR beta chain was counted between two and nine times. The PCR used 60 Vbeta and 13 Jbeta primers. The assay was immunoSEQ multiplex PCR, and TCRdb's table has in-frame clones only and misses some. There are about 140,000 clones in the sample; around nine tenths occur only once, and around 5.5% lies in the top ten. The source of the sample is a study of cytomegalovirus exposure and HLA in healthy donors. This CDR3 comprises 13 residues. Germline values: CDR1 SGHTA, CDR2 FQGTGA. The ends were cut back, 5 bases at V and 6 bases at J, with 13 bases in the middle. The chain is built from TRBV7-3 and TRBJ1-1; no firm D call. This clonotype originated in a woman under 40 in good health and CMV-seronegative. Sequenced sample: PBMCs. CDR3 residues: CASSPTGDAEAFF. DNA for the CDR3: TGTGCCAGCAGCCCCACCGGGGATGCTGAAGCTTTCTTT.